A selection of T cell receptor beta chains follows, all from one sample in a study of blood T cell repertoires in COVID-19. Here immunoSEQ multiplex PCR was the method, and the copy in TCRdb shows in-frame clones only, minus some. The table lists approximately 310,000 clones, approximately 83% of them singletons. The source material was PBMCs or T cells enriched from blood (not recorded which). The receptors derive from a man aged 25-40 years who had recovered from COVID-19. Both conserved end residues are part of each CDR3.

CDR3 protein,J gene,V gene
CASTGGARTNEKLFF,TRBJ1-4,TRBV19
CASSYGSGTVTYEQYF,TRBJ2-7,TRBV6-2/TRBV6-3
CASSLLDSAPTDTQYF,TRBJ2-3,TRBV5-5
CASSQGRDGGTEAFF,TRBJ1-1,TRBV3-1/TRBV3-2
CASSVTGGRPNEKLFF,TRBJ1-4,TRBV9
CASSLWAGGDLENTGELFF,TRBJ2-2,TRBV7-3
CASSPWTGNDEQFF,TRBJ2-1,TRBV7-9
CASSPPSLYNEQFF,TRBJ2-1,TRBV18
CASSSGTAFWEQYF,TRBJ2-7,TRBV6-5
CASSPAGDYGYTF,TRBJ1-2,TRBV10-1
CASSPQQGLNTEAFF,TRBJ1-1,TRBV3-1/TRBV3-2
CASSEGQVHVSEQFF,TRBJ2-1,TRBV28
CASSFRTGNTEAFF,TRBJ1-1,TRBV27
CASSPGGGANSNQPQHF,TRBJ1-5,TRBV7-2
CATSRGVRDNEQFF,TRBJ2-1,TRBV24-1
CASSQDFRTENTGELFF,TRBJ2-2,TRBV4-1
CASSDASGADTQYF,TRBJ2-3,TRBV2
CASSRLTEPYEQYF,TRBJ2-7,TRBV19
CASSYSQGNYGYTF,TRBJ1-2,TRBV6-5
CASSFSGLATGELFF,TRBJ2-2,TRBV5-4
CASSHSRGSSYNEQFF,TRBJ2-1,TRBV7-9
CASNLGQGNQPQHF,TRBJ1-5,TRBV13
CASSPAGGSYNEQFF,TRBJ2-1,TRBV6-5